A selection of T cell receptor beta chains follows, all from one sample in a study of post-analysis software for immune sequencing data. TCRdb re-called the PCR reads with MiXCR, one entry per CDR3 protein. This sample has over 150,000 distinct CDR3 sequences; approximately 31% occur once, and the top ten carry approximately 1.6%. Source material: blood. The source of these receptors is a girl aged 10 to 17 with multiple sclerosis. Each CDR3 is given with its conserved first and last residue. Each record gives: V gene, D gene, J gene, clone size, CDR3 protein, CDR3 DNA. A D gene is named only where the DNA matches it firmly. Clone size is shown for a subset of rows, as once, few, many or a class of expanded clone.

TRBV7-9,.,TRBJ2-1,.,CATDRAESYNEQFF,TGTGCCACCGACCGAGCGGAATCCTACAATGAGCAGTTCTTC
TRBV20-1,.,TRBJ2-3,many,CSARDLLSGAGSTDTQYF,TGCAGTGCTAGAGATCTGTTAAGCGGTGCGGGGAGCACAGATACGCAGTATTTT
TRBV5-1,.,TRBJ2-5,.,CASSLARGGGETQYF,TGCGCCAGCAGCTTGGCCAGGGGAGGGGGAGAGACCCAGTACTTC
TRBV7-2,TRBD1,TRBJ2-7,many,CASSGGQGGFYEQYF,TGTGCCAGCAGCGGGGGACAGGGGGGCTTCTACGAGCAGTACTTC
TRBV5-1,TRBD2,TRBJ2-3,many,CASSLAGGPADTQYF,TGCGCCAGCAGCTTAGCGGGAGGCCCCGCAGATACGCAGTATTTT
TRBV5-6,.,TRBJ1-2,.,CANSLKRRYNYGYTF,TGTGCCAACAGCTTGAAACGGCGGTATAACTATGGCTACACCTTC
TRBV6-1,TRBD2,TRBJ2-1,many,CASSARTSGRGNEQFF,TGTGCCAGCAGCGCCCGGACTAGCGGGAGGGGCAATGAGCAGTTCTTC
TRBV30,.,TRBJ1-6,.,CAWSVNISPLHF,TGTGCCTGGAGTGTAAATATTTCACCCCTCCACTTT
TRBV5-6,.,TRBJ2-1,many,CASSSVRGRYNEQFF,TGTGCCAGCAGCTCGGTACGGGGGAGGTACAATGAGCAGTTCTTC
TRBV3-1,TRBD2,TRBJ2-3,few,CASRNRLAGTKSDTQYF,TGTGCCAGCAGAAATAGACTAGCGGGTACTAAATCGGATACGCAGTATTTT
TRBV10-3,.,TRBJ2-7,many,CAISDSPYEQYF,TGTGCCATCAGCGACAGCCCCTACGAGCAGTACTTC
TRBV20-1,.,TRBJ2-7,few,CSARVAGSEQYF,TGCAGTGCTAGAGTCGCGGGAAGCGAGCAGTACTTC
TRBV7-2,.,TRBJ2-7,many,CASSFALADSEQYF,TGTGCCAGCAGCTTCGCCCTAGCAGATAGCGAGCAGTACTTC
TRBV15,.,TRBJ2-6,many,CATSRDRTDGDSGANVLTF,TGTGCCACCAGCAGAGACCGAACGGACGGTGACTCTGGGGCCAACGTCCTGACTTTC
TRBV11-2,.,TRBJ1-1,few,CASSLDPPVHTEAFF,TGTGCCAGCAGCTTAGATCCGCCGGTCCACACTGAAGCTTTCTTT
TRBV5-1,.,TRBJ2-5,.,CASSLGDQETQYF,TGCGCCAGCAGCTTGGGGGATCAAGAGACCCAGTACTTC
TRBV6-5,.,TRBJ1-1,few,CASSYSVGRGNTEAFF,TGTGCCAGCAGTTACTCGGTCGGGCGGGGGAACACTGAAGCTTTCTTT
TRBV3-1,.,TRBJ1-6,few,CASSQVTDSPLHF,TGTGCCAGCAGCCAAGTGACGGACTCACCCCTCCACTTT
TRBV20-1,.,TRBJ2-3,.,CSARDPSGSSTDTQYF,TGCAGTGCTAGAGACCCAAGCGGCTCTAGCACAGATACGCAGTATTTT
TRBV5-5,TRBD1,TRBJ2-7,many,CASSLVGQESYEQYF,TGTGCCAGCAGCTTGGTGGGACAGGAATCCTACGAGCAGTACTTC
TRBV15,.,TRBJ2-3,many,CATEAGGSSDTQYF,TGTGCCACCGAGGCCGGCGGTAGTTCAGATACGCAGTATTTT
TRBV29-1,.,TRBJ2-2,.,CSVVASTGELFF,TGCAGCGTTGTAGCGTCCACCGGGGAGCTGTTTTTT
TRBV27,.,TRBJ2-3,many,CASSLLGDTQYF,TGTGCCAGCAGTTTATTAGGAGATACGCAGTATTTT
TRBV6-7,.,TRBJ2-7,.,CASRGYFEQYF,TGTGCCAGCAGGGGTTACTTCGAGCAGTACTTC
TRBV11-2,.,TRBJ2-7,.,CASRQIGGRLAEQYF,TGTGCCAGCAGACAAATCGGGGGGCGCTTGGCCGAGCAGTACTTC
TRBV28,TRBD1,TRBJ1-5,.,CASDLTGPGSNQPQHF,TGTGCCAGCGACCTGACAGGGCCCGGTAGCAATCAGCCCCAGCATTTT
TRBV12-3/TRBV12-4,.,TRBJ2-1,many,CASSLSGNSYNEQFF,TGTGCCAGCAGTCTTAGCGGAAACTCCTACAATGAGCAGTTCTTC
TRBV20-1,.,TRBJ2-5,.,CSARDLATHVQETQYF,TGCAGTGCTAGAGATCTCGCGACGCACGTTCAAGAGACCCAGTACTTC
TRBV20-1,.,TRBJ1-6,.,CSARARTSAPEHNSPLHF,TGCAGTGCTAGAGCTAGGACTTCTGCCCCCGAGCATAATTCACCCCTCCACTTT
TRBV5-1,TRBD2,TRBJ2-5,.,CASSLEGGRVETQYF,TGCGCCAGCAGCTTGGAAGGCGGGAGAGTGGAGACCCAGTACTTC
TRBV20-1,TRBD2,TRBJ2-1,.,CSASQTSGSYNEQFF,TGCAGTGCTAGCCAAACTAGCGGCTCCTACAATGAGCAGTTCTTC
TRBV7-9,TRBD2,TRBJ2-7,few,CASSFRGLAGEGVYEQYF,TGTGCCAGCAGCTTCCGGGGACTAGCGGGAGAGGGAGTTTACGAGCAGTACTTC
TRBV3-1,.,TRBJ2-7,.,CASSQEGTGTNEQYF,TGTGCCAGCAGCCAAGAGGGTACAGGAACGAACGAGCAGTACTTC
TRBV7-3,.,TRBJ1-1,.,CASSLSRGAEAFF,TGTGCCAGCAGCTTATCCCGAGGGGCTGAAGCTTTCTTT
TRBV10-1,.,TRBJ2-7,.,CASSPRRGRTGYEQYF,TGCGCCAGCAGTCCAAGGAGGGGCCGAACGGGATACGAGCAGTACTTC
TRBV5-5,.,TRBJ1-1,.,CASSPSTRNTEAFF,TGTGCCAGCAGCCCCTCCACTCGGAACACTGAAGCTTTCTTT
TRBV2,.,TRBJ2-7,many,CASSEAYRQVLTYEQYF,TGTGCCAGCAGTGAAGCGTATCGCCAGGTACTAACCTACGAGCAGTACTTC
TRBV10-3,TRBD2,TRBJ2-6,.,CAISGLAGDSGANVLTF,TGTGCCATCAGTGGACTAGCGGGGGACTCTGGGGCCAACGTCCTGACTTTC
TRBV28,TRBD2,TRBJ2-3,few,CASSVRDYWVTQYF,TGTGCCAGCAGTGTAAGGGACTACTGGGTTACGCAGTATTTT
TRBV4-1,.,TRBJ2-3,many,CADPTPGQSTDTQYF,TGCGCCGACCCAACCCCGGGACAAAGCACAGATACGCAGTATTTT
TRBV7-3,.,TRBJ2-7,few,CASSSYRVVDEQYF,TGTGCCAGCAGCAGCTACAGGGTCGTCGACGAGCAGTACTTC
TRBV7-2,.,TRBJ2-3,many,CASSSSGGRDTQYF,TGTGCCAGCAGCTCCTCTGGAGGGAGAGATACGCAGTATTTT